This TCR beta chain derives from a study of blood T cell repertoires in COVID-19. Study context: Sources were T cells, B-cell-depleted T cells, or PBMCs; the material itself was cDNA or gDNA.

Clones were read by immunoSEQ multiplex PCR, and TCRdb kept only the in-frame ones, dropping some. The sample lists fewer than 650,000 clones, around nine tenths seen once, with under 8.5% in the top ten. Germline trimming cut 1 base from V and 8 bases from J; bases unmatched to any gene: 9. The CDR3 sequence is 15 residues long. Germline loops: CDR1 LNHDA, CDR2 SQIVND (reference sequence). The rearrangement uses TRBV19 and TRBJ1-2; 8 nucleotides line up with TRBD1. The specimen was peripheral blood. The TCR comes from a woman aged 50 to 60 with COVID-19, enrolled during active disease. The CDR3 spells CASSIVVQGARGYTF. Here the CDR3 DNA reads TGTGCCAGTAGTATAGTAGTCCAGGGGGCACGGGGCTACACCTTC.